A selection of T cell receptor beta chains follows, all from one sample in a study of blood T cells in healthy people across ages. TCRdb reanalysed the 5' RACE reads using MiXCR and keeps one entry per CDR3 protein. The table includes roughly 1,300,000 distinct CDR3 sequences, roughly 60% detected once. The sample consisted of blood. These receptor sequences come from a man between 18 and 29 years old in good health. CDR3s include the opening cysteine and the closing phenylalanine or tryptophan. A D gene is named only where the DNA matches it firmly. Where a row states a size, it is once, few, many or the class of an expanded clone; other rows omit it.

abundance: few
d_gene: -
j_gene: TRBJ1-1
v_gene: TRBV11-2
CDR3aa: CASSPSIGNTEAFF
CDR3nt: TGTGCCAGCAGCCCTAGCATCGGTAACACTGAAGCTTTCTTT

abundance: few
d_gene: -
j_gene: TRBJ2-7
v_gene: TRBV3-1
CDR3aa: CASSQVADPEQYF
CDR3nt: TGTGCCAGCAGCCAAGTCGCCGATCCCGAGCAGTACTTC

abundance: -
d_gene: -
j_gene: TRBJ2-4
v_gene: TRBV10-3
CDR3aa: CAINRRGEQYF
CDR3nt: TGTGCCATCAACCGTAGGGGGGAGCAGTACTTC

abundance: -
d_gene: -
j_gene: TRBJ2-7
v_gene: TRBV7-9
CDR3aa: CASSSPGRFHEQYF
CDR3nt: TGTGCCAGCAGCTCGCCCGGGAGATTCCACGAGCAGTACTTC

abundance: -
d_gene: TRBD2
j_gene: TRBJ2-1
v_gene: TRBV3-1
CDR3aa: CASSQGGLAGLGFF
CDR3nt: TGTGCCAGCAGCCAAGGTGGACTAGCGGGTCTGGGGTTCTTC

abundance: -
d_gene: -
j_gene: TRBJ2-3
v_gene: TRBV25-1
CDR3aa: CASADRSGTDTQYF
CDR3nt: TGTGCCAGCGCGGACAGAAGCGGCACAGATACGCAGTATTTT

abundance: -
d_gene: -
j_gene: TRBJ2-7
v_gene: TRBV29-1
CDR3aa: CSVSSPSSSYEQYF
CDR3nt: TGCAGCGTTTCCTCCCCGAGCAGCTCCTACGAGCAGTACTTC

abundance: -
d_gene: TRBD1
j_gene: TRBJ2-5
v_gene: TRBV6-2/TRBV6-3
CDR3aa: CASSAVRGGETQYF
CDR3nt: TGTGCCAGCAGTGCTGTCAGAGGGGGCGAGACCCAGTACTTC

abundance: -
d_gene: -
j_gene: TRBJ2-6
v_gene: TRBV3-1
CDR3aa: CASSQDLLLFGSGANVLTF
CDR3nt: TGTGCCAGCAGCCAAGACCTCCTTTTGTTTGGCTCTGGGGCCAACGTCCTGACTTTC

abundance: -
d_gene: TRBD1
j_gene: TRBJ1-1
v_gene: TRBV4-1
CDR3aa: CASSLRTGVNTEAFF
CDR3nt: TGCGCCAGCAGCCTCCGGACAGGGGTGAACACTGAAGCTTTCTTT

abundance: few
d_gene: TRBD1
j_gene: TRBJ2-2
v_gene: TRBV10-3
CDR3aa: CAISTNRDREFGELFF
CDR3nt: TGTGCCATCAGTACTAACCGGGACAGGGAGTTCGGGGAGCTGTTTTTT

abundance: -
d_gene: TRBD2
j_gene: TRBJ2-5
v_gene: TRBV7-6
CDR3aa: CASSAGLAGVEETQYF
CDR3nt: TGTGCCAGCAGCGCTGGACTAGCGGGGGTGGAAGAGACCCAGTACTTC

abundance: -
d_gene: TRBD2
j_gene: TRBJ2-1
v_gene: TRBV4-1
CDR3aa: CASSQGRDSNRAGGLYNEQFF
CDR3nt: TGCGCCAGCAGCCAAGGGAGGGACTCCAACCGAGCGGGGGGCCTCTACAATGAGCAGTTCTTC

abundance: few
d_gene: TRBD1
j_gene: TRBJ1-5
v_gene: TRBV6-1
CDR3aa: CASSGQGGDQPQHF
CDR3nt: TGTGCCAGCAGCGGGCAGGGGGGCGATCAGCCCCAGCATTTT

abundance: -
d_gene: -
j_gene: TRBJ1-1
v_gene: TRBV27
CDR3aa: CASSSTESNTEAFF
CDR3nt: TGTGCCAGCAGTTCGACAGAATCGAACACTGAAGCTTTCTTT

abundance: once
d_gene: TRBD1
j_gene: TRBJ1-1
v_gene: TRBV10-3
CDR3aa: CAISEGRQGTNTEAFF
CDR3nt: TGTGCCATCAGTGAGGGAAGACAGGGAACGAACACTGAAGCTTTCTTT

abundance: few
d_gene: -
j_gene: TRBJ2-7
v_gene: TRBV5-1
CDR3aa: CASSLVNGYSYEQYF
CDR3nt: TGCGCCAGCAGCTTGGTAAACGGCTACTCCTACGAGCAGTACTTC

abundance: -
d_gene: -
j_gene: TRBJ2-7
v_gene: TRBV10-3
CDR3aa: CAIRELVSSYEQYF
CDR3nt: TGTGCCATCCGTGAACTTGTCAGTTCCTACGAGCAGTACTTC

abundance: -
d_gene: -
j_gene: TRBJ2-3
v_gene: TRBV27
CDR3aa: CAGSGSGIDTQYF
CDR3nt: TGTGCCGGCAGTGGATCAGGGATAGATACGCAGTATTTT

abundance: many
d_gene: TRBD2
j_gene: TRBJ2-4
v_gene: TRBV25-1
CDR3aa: CASSEELAGANIQYF
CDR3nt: TGTGCCAGCAGTGAGGAGCTAGCGGGGGCCAACATTCAGTACTTC

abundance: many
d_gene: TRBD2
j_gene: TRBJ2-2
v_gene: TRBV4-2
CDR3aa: CASSPGLAGSYTGELFF
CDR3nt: TGTGCCAGCAGCCCGGGACTAGCGGGATCCTACACCGGGGAGCTGTTTTTT

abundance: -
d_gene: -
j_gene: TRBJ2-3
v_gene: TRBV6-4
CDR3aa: CASSDSRGTTQYF
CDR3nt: TGTGCCAGCAGTGACTCGAGGGGAACTACGCAGTATTTT